The clone carrying this T cell receptor (beta chain) was observed a handful of times. Its specificity is not known. The data were obtained in a study of chemoradiotherapy in HPV16-positive cancers. The table came from immunoSEQ multiplex PCR; TCRdb's copy has only in-frame clones and leaves some out. The repertoire holds roughly 39,000 clones, roughly three quarters seen once, with 4.5% to 5.5% in the top ten. Repeated repertoire sampling spanned the course of chemoradiotherapy. General observations from the study: Candidate HPV-specific clones and E7-related TCR motifs grew in tumor during treatment. HPV-specific T cells were functionally defined from only a couple of HPV16-positive patients.

CDR3 length: 16 amino acids. Trimming removed 1 base at V and 4 bases at J, with 16 bases between. CDR1 and CDR2 (germline): SGHAT, FQDESV (reference sequence). J is TRBJ2-5 and V is TRBV11-1, with D possibly TRBD2 on 6 matching bases. This TCR derives from a human donor with HPV-associated anogenital cancer. Material: blood, obtained from a patient who underwent chemoradiotherapy. The CDR3, as DNA: TGTGCCAGCAGCTTAGATGGTGGGGGAGGAAGAGAGACCCAGTACTTC. Amino acids: CASSLDGGGGRETQYF.